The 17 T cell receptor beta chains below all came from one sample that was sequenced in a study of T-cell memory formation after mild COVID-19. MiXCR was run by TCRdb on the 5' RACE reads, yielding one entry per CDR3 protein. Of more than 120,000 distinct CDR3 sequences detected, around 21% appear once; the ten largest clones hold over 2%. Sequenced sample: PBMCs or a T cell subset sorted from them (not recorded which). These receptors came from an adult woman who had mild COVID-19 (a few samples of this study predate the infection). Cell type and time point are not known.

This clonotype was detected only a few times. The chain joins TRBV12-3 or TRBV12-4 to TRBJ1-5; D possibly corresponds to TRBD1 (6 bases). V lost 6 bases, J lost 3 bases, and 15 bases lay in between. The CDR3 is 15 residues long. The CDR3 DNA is TGTGCCAGCAGCTACAGGGTGGGGTACAATCAGCCCCAGCATTTT. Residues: CASSYRVGYNQPQHF.

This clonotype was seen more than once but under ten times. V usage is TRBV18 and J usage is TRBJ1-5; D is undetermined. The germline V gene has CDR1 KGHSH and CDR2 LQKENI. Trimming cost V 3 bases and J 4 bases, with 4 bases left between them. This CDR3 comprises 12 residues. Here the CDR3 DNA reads TGTGCCAGCTCACCGGTTAATCAGCCCCAGCATTTT. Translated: CASSPVNQPQHF. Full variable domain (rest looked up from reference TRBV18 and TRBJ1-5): NAGVMQNPRHLVRRRGQEARLRCSPMKGHSHVYWYRQLPEEGLKFMVYLQKENIIDESGMPKERFSAEFPKEGPSILRIQQVVRGDSAAYFCASSPVNQPQHFGDGTRLSIL.

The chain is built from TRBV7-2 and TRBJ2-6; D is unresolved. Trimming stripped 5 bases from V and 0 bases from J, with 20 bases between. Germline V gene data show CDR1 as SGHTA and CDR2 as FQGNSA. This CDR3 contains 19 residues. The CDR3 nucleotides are TGTGCCAGCAGCCCAAGCTTAGGGCACTCCCACTCTGGGGCCAACGTCCTGACTTTC. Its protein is CASSPSLGHSHSGANVLTF.

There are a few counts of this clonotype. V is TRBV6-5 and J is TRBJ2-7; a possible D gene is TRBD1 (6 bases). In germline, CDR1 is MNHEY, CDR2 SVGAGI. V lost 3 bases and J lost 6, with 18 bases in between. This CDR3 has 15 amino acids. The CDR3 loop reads CASSYKGHQGSEQYF. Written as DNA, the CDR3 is TGTGCCAGCAGTTATAAAGGCCACCAGGGGAGCGAGCAGTACTTC.

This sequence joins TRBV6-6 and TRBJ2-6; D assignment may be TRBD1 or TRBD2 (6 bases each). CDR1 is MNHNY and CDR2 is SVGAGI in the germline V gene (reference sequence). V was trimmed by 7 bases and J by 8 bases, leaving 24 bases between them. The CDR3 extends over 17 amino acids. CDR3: CASTQGGGRGGPNVLTF. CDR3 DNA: TGTGCCAGCACTCAAGGTGGAGGCAGGGGAGGACCCAACGTCCTGACTTTC.

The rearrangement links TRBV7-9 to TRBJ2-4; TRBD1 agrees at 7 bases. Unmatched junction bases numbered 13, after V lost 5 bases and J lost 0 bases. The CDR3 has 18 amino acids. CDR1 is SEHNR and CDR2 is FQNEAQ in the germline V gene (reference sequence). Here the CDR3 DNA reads TGTGCCAGCAGCCCAGGGACAGCCTTTGAACTAGCCAAAAACATTCAGTACTTC. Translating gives CASSPGTAFELAKNIQYF.

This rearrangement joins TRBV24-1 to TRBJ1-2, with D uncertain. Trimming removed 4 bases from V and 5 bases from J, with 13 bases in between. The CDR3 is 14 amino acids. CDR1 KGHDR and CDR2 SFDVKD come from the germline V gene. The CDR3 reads CATSDLTRRYGYTF. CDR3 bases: TGTGCCACCAGTGACTTAACTCGGAGGTATGGCTACACCTTC.

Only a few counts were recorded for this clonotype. In DNA, the CDR3 is TGCAGCGTTGTGGCGCAGTCGGGTAGTGAACATGAGCAGTTCTTC. Amino acid sequence: CSVVAQSGSEHEQFF. The gene calls are TRBV29-1 and TRBJ2-1; D ambiguous. The CDR3 has 15 amino acids. Germline V gene data show CDR1 as SQVTM and CDR2 as ANQGSEA. Between the trimmed V and J ends, which lost 4 bases and 8 bases, there was a span of 21 bases.

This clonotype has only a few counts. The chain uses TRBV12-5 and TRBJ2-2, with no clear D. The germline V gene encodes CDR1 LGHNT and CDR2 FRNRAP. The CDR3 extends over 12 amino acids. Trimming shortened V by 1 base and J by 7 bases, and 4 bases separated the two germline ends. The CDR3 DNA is TGTGCTAGTGGTTTGGGGGTCGGGGAGCTGTTTTTT. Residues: CASGLGVGELFF.

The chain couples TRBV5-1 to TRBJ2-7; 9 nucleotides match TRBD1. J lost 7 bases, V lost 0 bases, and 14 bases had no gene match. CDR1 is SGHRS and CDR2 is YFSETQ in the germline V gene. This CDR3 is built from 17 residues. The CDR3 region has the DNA TGCGCCAGCAGCTTGGCAACTAGGACAGGGGCAGCAGAAGAGCAGTACTTC. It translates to CASSLATRTGAAEEQYF.

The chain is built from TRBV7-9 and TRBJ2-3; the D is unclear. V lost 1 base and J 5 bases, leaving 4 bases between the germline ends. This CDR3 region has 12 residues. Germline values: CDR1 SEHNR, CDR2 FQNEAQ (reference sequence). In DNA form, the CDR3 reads TGTGCCAGCAGCTTAGACGGAGATACGCAGTATTTT. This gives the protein CASSLDGDTQYF.

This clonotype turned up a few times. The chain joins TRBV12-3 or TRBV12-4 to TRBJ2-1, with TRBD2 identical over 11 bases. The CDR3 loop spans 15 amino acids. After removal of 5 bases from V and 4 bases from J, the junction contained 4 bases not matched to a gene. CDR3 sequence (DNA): TGTGCCAGCAGTGAAACTAGCGGGAGTTACAATGAGCAGTTCTTC. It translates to CASSETSGSYNEQFF.

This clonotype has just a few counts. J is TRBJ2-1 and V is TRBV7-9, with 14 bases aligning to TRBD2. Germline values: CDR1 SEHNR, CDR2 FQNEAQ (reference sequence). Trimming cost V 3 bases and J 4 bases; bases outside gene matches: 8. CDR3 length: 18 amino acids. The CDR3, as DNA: TGTGCCAGCAGCTTCTTGCCATGGACTAGCGGGGGGTACAATGAGCAGTTCTTC. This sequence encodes CASSFLPWTSGGYNEQFF.

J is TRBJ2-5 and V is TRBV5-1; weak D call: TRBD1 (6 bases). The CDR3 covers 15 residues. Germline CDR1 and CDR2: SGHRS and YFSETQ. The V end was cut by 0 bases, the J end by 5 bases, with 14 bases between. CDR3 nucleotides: TGCGCCAGCAGCTTGGTTTGGGACATAAATGAGACCCAGTACTTC. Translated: CASSLVWDINETQYF.

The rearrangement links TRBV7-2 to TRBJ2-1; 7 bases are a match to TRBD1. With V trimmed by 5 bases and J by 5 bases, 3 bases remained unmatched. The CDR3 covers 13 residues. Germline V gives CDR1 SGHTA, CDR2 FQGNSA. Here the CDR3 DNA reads TGTGCCAGCAGCGTTGACAGGGACAATGAGCAGTTCTTC. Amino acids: CASSVDRDNEQFF.

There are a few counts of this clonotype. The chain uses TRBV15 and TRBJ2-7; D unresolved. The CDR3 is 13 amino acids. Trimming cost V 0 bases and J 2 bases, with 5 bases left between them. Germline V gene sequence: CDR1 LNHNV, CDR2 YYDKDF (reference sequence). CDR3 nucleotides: TGTGCCACCAGCAGAGATGTCCCCTACGAGCAGTACTTC. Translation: CATSRDVPYEQYF.

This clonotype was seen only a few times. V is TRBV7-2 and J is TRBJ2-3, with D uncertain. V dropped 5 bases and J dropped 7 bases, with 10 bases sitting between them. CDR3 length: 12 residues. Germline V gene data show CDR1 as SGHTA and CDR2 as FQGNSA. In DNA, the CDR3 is TGTGCCAGCAGCCCCGTTCCGAATACGCAGTATTTT. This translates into CASSPVPNTQYF.